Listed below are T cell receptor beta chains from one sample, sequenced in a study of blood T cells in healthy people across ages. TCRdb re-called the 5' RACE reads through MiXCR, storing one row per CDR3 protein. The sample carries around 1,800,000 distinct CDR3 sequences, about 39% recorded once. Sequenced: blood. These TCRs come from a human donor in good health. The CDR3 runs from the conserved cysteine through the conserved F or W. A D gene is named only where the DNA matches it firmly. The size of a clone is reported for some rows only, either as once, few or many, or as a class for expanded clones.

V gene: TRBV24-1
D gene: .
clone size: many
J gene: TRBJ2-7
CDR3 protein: CATSDYSGYEQYF
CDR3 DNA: TGTGCCACCAGTGATTATTCGGGCTACGAGCAGTACTTC

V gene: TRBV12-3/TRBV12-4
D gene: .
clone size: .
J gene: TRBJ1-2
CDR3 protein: CASSSSGGIRGYTF
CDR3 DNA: TGTGCCAGCAGTTCTTCTGGGGGAATCCGTGGCTACACCTTC

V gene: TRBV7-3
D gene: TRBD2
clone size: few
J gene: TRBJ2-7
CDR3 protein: CASSARLAGAYEQYF
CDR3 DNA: TGTGCCAGCAGCGCCAGACTAGCGGGGGCCTACGAGCAGTACTTC

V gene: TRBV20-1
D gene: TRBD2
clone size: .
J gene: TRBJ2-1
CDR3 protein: CSAVRTSGGPYNEQFF
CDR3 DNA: TGCAGTGCCGTACGGACTAGCGGGGGGCCCTACAATGAGCAGTTCTTC

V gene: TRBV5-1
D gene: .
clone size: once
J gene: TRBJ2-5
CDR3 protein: CASSFRGRSETQYF
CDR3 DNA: TGCGCCAGCAGCTTCCGTGGGAGGTCAGAGACCCAGTACTTC

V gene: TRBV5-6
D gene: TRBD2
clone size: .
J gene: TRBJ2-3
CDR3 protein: CASSRDYRRTDTQYF
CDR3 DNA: TGTGCCAGCAGCCGGGACTACCGCCGCACAGATACGCAGTATTTT

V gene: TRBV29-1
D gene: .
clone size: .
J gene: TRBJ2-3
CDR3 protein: CSSRNGARGTDTQYF
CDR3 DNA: TGCAGCTCACGAAATGGGGCGAGGGGCACAGATACGCAGTATTTT

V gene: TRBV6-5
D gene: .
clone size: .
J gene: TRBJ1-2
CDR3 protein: CASSRQLTNYGYTF
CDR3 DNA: TGTGCCAGCAGTAGACAGCTTACTAACTATGGCTACACCTTC

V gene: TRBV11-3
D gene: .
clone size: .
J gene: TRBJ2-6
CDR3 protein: CASSLVPRDSGANVLTF
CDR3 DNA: TGTGCCAGCAGCTTAGTCCCGAGGGACTCTGGGGCCAACGTCCTGACTTTC

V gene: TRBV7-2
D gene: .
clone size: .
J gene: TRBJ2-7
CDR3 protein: CASSLRAGARYEQYF
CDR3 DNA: TGTGCCAGCAGCTTACGGGCGGGGGCGCGTTACGAGCAGTACTTC

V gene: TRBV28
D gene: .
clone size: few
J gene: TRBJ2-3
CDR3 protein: CASGGGMTDTQYF
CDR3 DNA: TGTGCCAGCGGGGGGGGCATGACAGATACGCAGTATTTT

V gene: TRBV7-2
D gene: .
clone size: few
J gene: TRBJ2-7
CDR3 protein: CASSLILWSDEQYF
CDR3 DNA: TGTGCCAGCAGCTTAATTCTGTGGTCGGACGAGCAGTACTTC

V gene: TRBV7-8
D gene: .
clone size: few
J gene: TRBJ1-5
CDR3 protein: CASSLMPGHTDQPQHF
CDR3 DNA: TGTGCCAGCAGCTTAATGCCGGGACACACGGATCAGCCCCAGCATTTT

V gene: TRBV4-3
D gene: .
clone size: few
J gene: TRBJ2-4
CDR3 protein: CASSQGPPLAKNIQYF
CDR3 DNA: TGCGCCAGCAGCCAAGGTCCTCCTTTAGCCAAAAACATTCAGTACTTC

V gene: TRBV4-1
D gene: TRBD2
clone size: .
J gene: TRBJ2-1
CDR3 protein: CASSPVGSGGYNEQFF
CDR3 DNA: TGCGCCAGCAGCCCCGTGGGTAGCGGGGGCTACAATGAGCAGTTCTTC

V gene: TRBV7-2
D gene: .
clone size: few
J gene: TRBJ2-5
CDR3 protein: CASSLTTLKETQYF
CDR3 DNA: TGTGCCAGCAGCTTAACGACCCTGAAAGAGACCCAGTACTTC

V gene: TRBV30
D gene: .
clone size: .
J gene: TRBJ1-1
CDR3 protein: CAWSKGGTEAFF
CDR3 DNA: TGTGCCTGGAGTAAGGGGGGGACTGAAGCTTTCTTT

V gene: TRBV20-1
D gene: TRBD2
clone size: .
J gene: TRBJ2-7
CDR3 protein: CSAPKGRGAGVYEQYF
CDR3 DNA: TGCAGTGCTCCCAAGGGGCGGGGGGCCGGGGTTTACGAGCAGTACTTC

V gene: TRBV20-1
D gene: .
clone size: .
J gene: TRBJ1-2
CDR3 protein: CSARDPARQYNYDYTF
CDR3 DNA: TGCAGTGCTAGAGATCCGGCCAGACAATATAACTATGACTACACCTTC

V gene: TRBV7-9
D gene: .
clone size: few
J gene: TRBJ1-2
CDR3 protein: CASSSTVTAKSGYTF
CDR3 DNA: TGTGCCAGCAGCTCCACCGTAACGGCTAAGTCTGGCTACACCTTC

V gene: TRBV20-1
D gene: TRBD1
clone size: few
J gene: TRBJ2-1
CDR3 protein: CSARDGTVDNEQFF
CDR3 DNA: TGCAGTGCTAGAGATGGGACAGTCGACAATGAGCAGTTCTTC

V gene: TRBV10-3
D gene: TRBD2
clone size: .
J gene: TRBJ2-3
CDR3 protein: CAISEASGGFTDTQYF
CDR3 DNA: TGTGCCATCAGTGAGGCTAGCGGGGGGTTCACAGATACGCAGTATTTT

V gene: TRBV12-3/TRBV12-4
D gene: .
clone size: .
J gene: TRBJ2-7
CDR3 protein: CASSLRKNEQYF
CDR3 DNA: TGTGCCAGCAGTTTAAGGAAGAACGAGCAGTACTTC

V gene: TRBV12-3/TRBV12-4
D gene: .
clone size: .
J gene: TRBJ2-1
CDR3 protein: CASTPLEGGLGEQFF
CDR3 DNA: TGTGCCAGCACTCCCTTAGAGGGGGGCCTAGGTGAGCAGTTCTTC

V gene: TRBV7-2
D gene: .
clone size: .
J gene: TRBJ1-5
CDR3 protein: CASSLGRVVQPQHF
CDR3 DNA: TGTGCCAGCAGCTTAGGCAGGGTAGTGCAGCCCCAGCATTTT

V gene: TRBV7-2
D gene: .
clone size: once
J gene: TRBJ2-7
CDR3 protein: CASSTRAGIYEQYF
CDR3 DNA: TGTGCCAGCAGCACAAGGGCCGGGATCTACGAGCAGTACTTC

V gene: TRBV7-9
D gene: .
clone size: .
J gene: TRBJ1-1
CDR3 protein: CASSSTRRSFSTEAFF
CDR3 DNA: TGTGCCAGCAGCTCGACTCGTCGGAGTTTTAGCACTGAAGCTTTCTTT

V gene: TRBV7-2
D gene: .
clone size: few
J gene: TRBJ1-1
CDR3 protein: CASSFAHEEAFF
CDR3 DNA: TGTGCCAGCAGCTTTGCCCATGAGGAAGCTTTCTTT

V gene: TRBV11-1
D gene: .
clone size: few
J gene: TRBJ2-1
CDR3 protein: CASSRGTLSYNEQFF
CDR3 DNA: TGTGCCAGCAGCCGGGGGACCCTCTCCTACAATGAGCAGTTCTTC

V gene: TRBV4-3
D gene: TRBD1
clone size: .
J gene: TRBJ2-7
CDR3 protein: CASSQAETGVAYEQYF
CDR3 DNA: TGCGCCAGCAGCCAAGCAGAAACAGGGGTCGCCTACGAGCAGTACTTC

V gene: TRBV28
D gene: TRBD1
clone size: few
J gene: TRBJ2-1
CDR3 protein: CASSSGTGFNYNEQFF
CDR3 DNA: TGTGCCAGCAGTTCCGGGACAGGGTTTAACTACAATGAGCAGTTCTTC

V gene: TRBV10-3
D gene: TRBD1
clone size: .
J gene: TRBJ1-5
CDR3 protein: CAIGTGVVGNQPQHF
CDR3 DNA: TGTGCCATCGGGACAGGGGTGGTTGGCAATCAGCCCCAGCATTTT

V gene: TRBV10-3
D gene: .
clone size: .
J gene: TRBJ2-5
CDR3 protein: CAISQTGLQETQYF
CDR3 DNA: TGTGCCATCAGTCAAACAGGGCTCCAAGAGACCCAGTACTTC

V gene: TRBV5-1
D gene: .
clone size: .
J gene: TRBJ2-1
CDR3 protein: CASSTTATARKEQFF
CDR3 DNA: TGCGCCAGCAGCACTACTGCGACGGCTAGGAAGGAGCAGTTCTTC

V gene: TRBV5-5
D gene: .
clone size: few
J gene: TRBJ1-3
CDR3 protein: CASSLEGVSGNTIYF
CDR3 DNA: TGTGCCAGCAGCTTGGAGGGGGTCTCTGGAAACACCATATATTTT

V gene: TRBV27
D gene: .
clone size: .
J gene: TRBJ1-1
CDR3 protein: CASSFQILTPPNTEAFF
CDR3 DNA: TGTGCCAGCAGTTTCCAGATTCTAACCCCTCCGAACACTGAAGCTTTCTTT

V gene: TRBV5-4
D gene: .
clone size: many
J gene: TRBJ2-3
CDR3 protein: CASSLYRTDTQYF
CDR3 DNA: TGTGCCAGCAGCTTGTACCGCACAGATACGCAGTATTTT

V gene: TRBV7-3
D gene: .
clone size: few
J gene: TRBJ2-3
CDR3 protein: CASSQDGTTDTQYF
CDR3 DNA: TGTGCCAGCAGCCAAGACGGCACCACAGATACGCAGTATTTT

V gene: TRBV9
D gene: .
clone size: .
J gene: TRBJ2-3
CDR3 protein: CASSVGGTTDTQYF
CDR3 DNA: TGTGCCAGCAGCGTGGGGGGAACCACAGATACGCAGTATTTT

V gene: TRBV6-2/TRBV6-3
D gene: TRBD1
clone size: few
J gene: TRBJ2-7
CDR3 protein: CASSYPTGAPTYEQYF
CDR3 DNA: TGTGCCAGCAGTTACCCGACAGGGGCCCCCACCTACGAGCAGTACTTC

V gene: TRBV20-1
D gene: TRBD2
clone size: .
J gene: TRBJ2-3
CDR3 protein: CRASGVSNTDTQYF
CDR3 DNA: TGCAGGGCAAGCGGGGTATCGAACACAGATACGCAGTATTTT

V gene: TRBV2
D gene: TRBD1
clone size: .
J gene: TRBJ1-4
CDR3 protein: CASSVEYGDRLFF
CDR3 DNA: TGTGCCAGCTCGGTTGAATATGGGGACAGACTGTTTTTT